Presented here are 26 T cell receptor beta chains from one specimen sequenced in a study of PD-1 blockade in mismatch repair-deficient tumors. The sample's time point: roughly nine-day in vitro stimulation with candidate neoantigen peptide 2. Their recognized antigens are unknown. Assay used: immunoSEQ multiplex PCR; TCRdb lists only in-frame clones, some missing. This sample has about 9,200 clones; around 85% occur once, and the top ten carry roughly 21%. The specimen was cells cultured in vitro, collected from a patient treated with pembrolizumab. These receptors were obtained from an adult with mismatch repair-deficient cancer.

The chain joins TRBV6-1 to TRBJ2-1; tentative D call: TRBD2 (6 bases). The CDR3 contains 14 residues. Germline values: CDR1 MNHNS, CDR2 SASEGT. Trimming took off 6 bases at V and 8 bases at J, with 17 bases between the two ends. The CDR3 coding sequence is TGTGCCAGCAGCGCCCGGGACTTCGACGATGAGCAGTTCTTC. This encodes CASSARDFDDEQFF.

This chain links TRBV13 with TRBJ2-1, with D uncertain. Trimming took 5 bases from V and 5 from J, leaving 7 bases between them. Germline lookup yields CDR1 PRHDT and CDR2 FYEKMQ (reference sequence). The CDR3 totals 12 residues. The CDR3 reads CASSPTHNEQFF. CDR3 nucleotide sequence: TGTGCCAGCAGCCCGACCCACAATGAGCAGTTCTTC.

The chain combines TRBV19 with TRBJ1-5, with TRBD1 as a possible D gene (6 bases). The CDR3 has 14 amino acids. V shed 3 bases and J shed 2 bases, with 8 bases lying between them. Germline-derived CDR1 and CDR2 are LNHDA and SQIVND (reference sequence). The CDR3 sequence is CASSIWTGNQPQHF. CDR3 nucleotides: TGTGCCAGTAGTATCTGGACAGGCAATCAGCCCCAGCATTTT.

The chain recombines TRBV19 with TRBJ2-7; 9 bases map to TRBD1. The length of the CDR3 is 15 residues. The V segment lost 5 bases and the J segment 6 bases; nucleotides outside the gene matches: 11. CDR1 is LNHDA and CDR2 is SQIVND in the germline V gene (reference sequence). CDR3 nucleotide sequence: TGTGCCAGTAGTCCCTACGCAGGACAGGGGTCCGAGCAGTACTTC. Amino acid sequence: CASSPYAGQGSEQYF.

The genes are TRBV7-8 and TRBJ1-2, with D possibly being TRBD1 (6 bases). The CDR3 contains 16 residues. The V end lost 5 bases, the J end lost 8 bases, and 24 bases lay between the germline ends. CDR1 and CDR2 (germline): SGHVS, FQNEAQ. CDR3 DNA: TGTGCCAGCAGCCCTTACAAAGCGGGGGGCGCCGGGGGCTACACCTTC. Amino acid sequence: CASSPYKAGGAGGYTF.

This rearrangement joins TRBV7-2 to TRBJ2-7, with 9 positions matching TRBD2. This CDR3 has 14 residues. CDR1 is SGHTA and CDR2 is FQGNSA in the germline V gene. With 1 base clipped from V and 5 bases from J, the junction kept 3 bases outside the gene matches. This chain's CDR3 is CASSLEVAGDEQYF. DNA of the CDR3: TGTGCCAGCAGCTTAGAGGTAGCGGGAGACGAGCAGTACTTC.

This chain links TRBV25-1 with TRBJ2-2; D possibly corresponds to TRBD2 (7 bases). Per the germline V gene, CDR1 is MGHDK and CDR2 is SYGVNS. With 6 bases removed from V and 6 bases from J, the gap between germline ends came to 23 bases. This CDR3 is built from 17 residues. This chain's CDR3 is CASRPTSGGFIPGELFF. The CDR3 bases are TGTGCCAGCAGACCCACGTCGGGGGGCTTTATTCCCGGGGAGCTGTTTTTT.

This clone has only one observation. This CDR3 reads CASSPSGRGGDTQYF. The CDR3 DNA sequence: TGTGCCAGTAGTCCTAGCGGGAGAGGCGGTGATACGCAGTATTTT. The chain joins TRBV19 to TRBJ2-3; 10 bases agree with TRBD2. Germline lookup yields CDR1 LNHDA and CDR2 SQIVND (reference sequence). The CDR3 is 15 amino acids. The V gene end was trimmed by 5 bases and the J gene end by 6 bases; junction bases not matched to a gene: 8.

The rearrangement joins TRBV30 to TRBJ1-1, with D possibly TRBD1 on 5 matching bases. Between the trimmed V and J ends, which lost 3 bases and 0 bases, there was a span of 8 bases. The CDR3 contains 13 residues. CDR1 is GTSNPN and CDR2 is SVGIG in the germline V gene (reference sequence). The CDR3: CAWRRTMNTEAFF. The CDR3 DNA reads TGTGCCTGGAGGAGGACAATGAACACTGAAGCTTTCTTT. Full variable domain (remainder filled in from reference TRBV30 and TRBJ1-1): SQTIHQWPATLVQPVGSPLSLECTVEGTSNPNLYWYRQAAGRGLQLLFYSVGIGQISSEVPQNLSASRPQDRQFILSSKKLLLSDSGFYLCAWRRTMNTEAFFGQGTRLTVV.

The V gene is TRBV5-4, the J gene TRBJ2-7; 7 bases are a match to TRBD1. CDR1 SGHNT and CDR2 YYREEE come from the germline V gene (reference sequence). The CDR3 loop spans 16 amino acids. With V trimmed by 2 bases and J by 2 bases, 10 bases remained unmatched. The CDR3 DNA reads as TGTGCCAGCAGCTTCGATGCCGGGGACAGACCCTACGAGCAGTACTTC. The encoded protein is CASSFDAGDRPYEQYF. Together with reference TRBV5-4 and TRBJ2-7, the CDR3 gives the full variable domain: ETGVTQSPTHLIKTRGQQVTLRCSSQSGHNTVSWYQQALGQGPQFIFQYYREEENGRGNFPPRFSGLQFPNYSSELNVNALELDDSALYLCASSFDAGDRPYEQYFGPGTRLTVT.

The gene calls are TRBV7-3 and TRBJ2-7; D ambiguous. The CDR3 runs to 13 residues. The V gene lost 2 bases and the J gene lost 3 bases, with 8 bases spanning the gap. Germline V lookup: CDR1 SGHTA, CDR2 FQGTGA. The CDR3 loop reads CASSLPGDYEQYF. CDR3 in DNA: TGTGCCAGCAGCTTACCCGGCGACTACGAGCAGTACTTC.

V is TRBV5-1 and J is TRBJ2-3; D is unresolved. The CDR3 spans 15 residues. CDR1 and CDR2 from the germline V gene are SGHRS and YFSETQ. V was pared by 4 bases and J by 3 bases, with 15 bases between. This CDR3 is CASSAQDRRTDTQYF. Here the CDR3 DNA reads TGCGCCAGCAGCGCCCAGGACCGCCGGACAGATACGCAGTATTTT. The entire variable domain, with the rest obtained from reference TRBV5-1 and TRBJ2-3, is as follows: KAGVTQTPRYLIKTRGQQVTLSCSPISGHRSVSWYQQTPGQGLQFLFEYFSETQRNKGNFPGRFSGRQFSNSRSEMNVSTLELGDSALYLCASSAQDRRTDTQYFGPGTRLTVL.

The chain recombines TRBV27 with TRBJ2-3; the D is unclear. Germline V gives CDR1 MNHEY, CDR2 SMNVEV (reference sequence). The CDR3 is made up of 17 amino acids. V was shortened by 4 bases and J by 2 bases, with 19 bases between the two germline ends. The chain's CDR3 is CASSSRLGSPHTDTQYF. CDR3 sequence (DNA): TGTGCCAGCAGTTCCAGGCTCGGTTCCCCCCACACAGATACGCAGTATTTT.

The CDR3 region has the DNA TGTGCCAGCAGTGTGGGGGCAGGGGGCAATCAGCCCCAGCATTTT. It is translated as CASSVGAGGNQPQHF. V is TRBV6-1 and J is TRBJ1-5; tentative D call: TRBD1 (6 bases). From germline, CDR1 is MNHNS and CDR2 SASEGT. The V end lost 4 bases, the J end lost 2 bases, and 12 bases lay between the germline ends. The CDR3 is 15 amino acids.

V is TRBV6-5 and J is TRBJ2-2, with D perhaps matching TRBD1 (6 bases). This CDR3 has 16 residues. V was clipped by 2 bases and J by 6 bases, with 16 bases between them. Germline V CDR1 and CDR2: MNHEY, SVGAGI. The CDR3 spells CASSYTWDKGSGELFF. DNA for the CDR3: TGTGCCAGCAGTTACACCTGGGACAAAGGGTCCGGGGAGCTGTTTTTT.

This chain links TRBV9 with TRBJ2-7, with 10 nucleotides matching TRBD1. The CDR3 runs to 16 residues. The V segment lost 3 bases and the J segment 2 bases; nucleotides outside the gene matches: 8. Germline V gives CDR1 SGDLS, CDR2 YYNGEE. CDR3 in amino acids: CASSGGGQGFPYEQYF. The CDR3 DNA reads TGTGCCAGCAGCGGAGGGGGACAGGGGTTCCCCTACGAGCAGTACTTC.

The chain links TRBV6-5 to TRBJ2-7, with TRBD2 identical over 12 bases. This CDR3 contains 14 residues. With 6 bases clipped from V and 6 bases from J, the junction kept 6 bases outside the gene matches. In germline, CDR1 is MNHEY, CDR2 SVGAGI. CDR3 bases: TGTGCCAGCAGCAGACTAGCGGGAGATATCGAGCAGTACTTC. Protein: CASSRLAGDIEQYF.

The gene calls are TRBV18 and TRBJ2-7, with TRBD1 matching 10 bases. This CDR3 is built from 16 residues. The junction had 10 bases not matched to a gene; V was cut back by 3 bases and J by 5 bases. Per germline, CDR1 KGHSH and CDR2 LQKENI. CDR3 in DNA: TGTGCCAGCTCACCGGCTTGGACAGGGGGAGGAAACGAGCAGTACTTC. As protein: CASSPAWTGGGNEQYF.

The V call is TRBV5-1, the J call TRBJ2-7, with 9 bases lining up with TRBD1. Germline assignment: CDR1 SGHRS and CDR2 YFSETQ. This CDR3 spans 14 amino acids. Losses at the gene ends were 0 bases for V and 4 bases for J; bases not matched to a gene: 2. The CDR3 nucleotides read TGCGCCAGCAGCTTGGGACAGGGGGTGTACGAGCAGTACTTC. Amino acid sequence: CASSLGQGVYEQYF.

This clone was recorded once. The chain couples TRBV5-1 to TRBJ2-3, with 14 bases fitting TRBD2. The CDR3 covers 17 residues. CDR1 and CDR2 (germline): SGHRS, YFSETQ. V dropped 4 bases and J dropped 4; count of bases not matched to a gene: 8. CDR3 sequence: CASSVTTSGRAADTQYF. CDR3 DNA sequence: TGCGCCAGCAGCGTTACGACTAGCGGGAGGGCCGCAGATACGCAGTATTTT.

This chain joins TRBV15 and TRBJ2-3, with 10 bases matching TRBD2. The CDR3 runs to 16 residues. CDR1 is LNHNV and CDR2 is YYDKDF in the germline V gene (reference sequence). The V gene end was trimmed by 3 bases and the J gene end by 6 bases; junction bases not matched to a gene: 9. The CDR3 sequence: CATSSGLAGALDTQYF. The DNA of the CDR3 is TGTGCCACCAGCAGCGGTCTAGCGGGAGCGTTGGATACGCAGTATTTT.

Only one count was recorded for this clone. The V gene is TRBV19, the J gene TRBJ1-3; D is unresolved. This CDR3 contains 14 residues. Between the trimmed V and J ends, which lost 7 bases and 0 bases, there was a span of 10 bases. From germline, CDR1 is LNHDA and CDR2 SQIVND (reference sequence). In DNA form, the CDR3 reads TGTGCCAGTACCCCGGGCCTCTCTGGAAACACCATATATTTT. Protein product: CASTPGLSGNTIYF.

The chain's CDR3 is CASGMTGDSNQPQHF. CDR3 in DNA: TGTGCCAGCGGAATGACAGGGGATAGCAATCAGCCCCAGCATTTT. This chain links TRBV7-2 with TRBJ1-5, with 8 nucleotides matching TRBD1. Germline CDR1 is SGHTA and CDR2 is FQGNSA. The CDR3 contains 15 residues. Trimming at V came to 8 bases and at J to 0 bases, leaving 6 bases not matched to a gene.

The rearrangement uses TRBV5-1 and TRBJ2-2; tentatively, D is TRBD1 or TRBD2 (5 bases each). This CDR3 has 14 residues. Germline V gives CDR1 SGHRS, CDR2 YFSETQ. Trimming took off 3 bases at V and 3 bases at J, with 9 bases between the two ends. This CDR3 reads CASSWDGDTGELFF. The CDR3 DNA sequence: TGCGCCAGCAGCTGGGACGGAGACACCGGGGAGCTGTTTTTT.

This chain's CDR3 is CASSLSPRAGSLGGYTF. CDR3 nucleotide sequence: TGTGCCAGCAGTTTATCCCCCAGGGCAGGGTCCCTCGGGGGCTACACCTTC. The V call is TRBV28, the J call TRBJ1-2; tentative D call: TRBD1 (5 bases). The germline V gene encodes CDR1 MDHEN and CDR2 SYDVKM. Trimming took 1 base from V and 8 from J, leaving 23 bases between them. CDR3 length equals 17 residues.

This rearrangement joins TRBV11-2 to TRBJ2-3; 8 bases agree with TRBD1. The V gene end was trimmed by 5 bases and the J gene end by 0 bases; junction bases not matched to a gene: 10. CDR3 length: 17 residues. The V gene's germline CDR1 is SGHAT and CDR2 FQNNGV. The CDR3, as DNA: TGTGCCAGCAGCCTTGCCCAGGGGGCCCTTAGCACAGATACGCAGTATTTT. Translating gives CASSLAQGALSTDTQYF.